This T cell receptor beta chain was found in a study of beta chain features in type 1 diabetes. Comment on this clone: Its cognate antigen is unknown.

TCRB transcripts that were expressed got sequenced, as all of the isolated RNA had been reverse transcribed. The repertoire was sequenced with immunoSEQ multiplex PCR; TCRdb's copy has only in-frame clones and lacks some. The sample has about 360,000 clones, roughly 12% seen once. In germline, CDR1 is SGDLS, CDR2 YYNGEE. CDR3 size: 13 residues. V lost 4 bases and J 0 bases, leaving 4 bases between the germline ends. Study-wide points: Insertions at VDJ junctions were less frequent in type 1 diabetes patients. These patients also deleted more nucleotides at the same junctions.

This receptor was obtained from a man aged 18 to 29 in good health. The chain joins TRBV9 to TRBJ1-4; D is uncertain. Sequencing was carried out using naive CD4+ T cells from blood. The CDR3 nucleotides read TGTGCCAGCAGCCCAACAACTAATGAAAAACTGTTTTTT. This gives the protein CASSPTTNEKLFF.